The text below deals with one TCR beta chain. Its antigen remains undetermined. No qualities accompany the bases; no much larger clone lies one base away. Via the germline V gene, CDR1 is SGHRS and CDR2 YFSETQ. The CDR3 starts with the cysteine, ends with the phenylalanine, and has 12 residues. CDR3 DNA only is kept here, 36 bases in frame from base 1. The V end loses 4 bases and the J end loses 8 bases, and a stretch of 12 bases separates them. A second Seattle source provided samples from volunteer blood donors who had recovered from COVID-19. Each collaborating institution followed its own protocols to collect whole blood in K2EDTA tubes. Collaborator samples were shipped for TCRbeta analysis as frozen whole blood, isolated PBMCs, or DNA extracted from either sample type. The record originates from a study of blood T cell repertoires in COVID-19 (dated by TCRdb to between 2020 and 2021). About the investigation overall: Samples from collaborators originated in the United States, Italy and Spain and spanned both the acute and convalescent phases of COVID-19. The material from the prospective study consisted of cDNA or gDNA derived from T cells, B-cell-depleted T cells, or PBMCs. Subjects who had been exposed to COVID-19, were actively infected with it, or had recovered from it provided the deeply sampled blood TCRbeta repertoires that made up the dataset. The repertoires were released in a freely available public database intended as a resource for research on the immune response to SARS-CoV-2. Samples came from the ongoing ImmuneRACE study (first 160 participants) plus 1,254 subjects from 6 global collaborators. Nearly every sample came with metadata listing a de-identified subject ID, COVID-19 status, age in years and sex. HLA class I and class II types, where available, came from metadata supplied by the sample provider rather than from assay-based typing. Study-wide findings and limitations: How much clinical and demographic metadata was included differed by source and by participant, and the metadata was provided uncurated.

The immunoSEQ Assay, a bias-controlled multiplex PCR, was used to amplify TCRbeta CDR3 regions from genomic DNA. The paper's processing steps were these. The number of nucleated cells in each sample was estimated by amplification of reference gene primers within the assay. Sequence reads were collapsed and filtered to measure the absolute abundance of every unique TCRbeta CDR3 rearrangement. For each sample, productive Simpson clonality was calculated by taking the square root of Simpson's diversity index across productive rearrangements. TCRdb carries this immuneACCESS record with in-frame sequences only. Its versions omit some clonotypes, under half of them owing to an unresolved V gene in the studies checked, with the rest unexplained. The DNA was the basis for D and trimming; V, J and clone size are from that table. For this sample the table gives about 240,000 clones, of which roughly 90% were detected only once. The ten biggest clones cover 7.2% of the sample.

The TCR was taken from a man aged 55-75 years who had recovered from COVID-19. Sequencing used peripheral blood. The rearrangement joined TRBV5-1 to TRBJ1-2; the D gene is not confidently resolved. The CDR3 reads CASSPEVRGYTF. The bases read TGCGCCAGCAGCCCGGAGGTACGGGGCTACACCTTC.